The 25 T cell receptor beta chains listed next were all sequenced from one sample in a study of STAT5B mutations in CD4+ large granular lymphocyte leukemia. Clones were read by immunoSEQ multiplex PCR, and TCRdb kept only the in-frame ones, dropping some. The data hold some 27,000 clones, with 65% to 80% observed a single time. The sequenced sample was CD4+ T cells from blood buffy coats. Every receptor here comes from a human donor in good health.

The chain has TRBV5-6 and TRBJ1-2, with D possibly matching TRBD1 (6 bases). The CDR3 sequence is 14 residues long. The V gene lost 4 bases and the J gene lost 8 bases, with 18 bases spanning the gap. Germline V CDR1 and CDR2: SGHDT, YYEEEE. The CDR3 DNA follows: TGTGCCAGCAGCCGACGGGACATCCCTCGGGGCTACACCTTC. This encodes CASSRRDIPRGYTF.

The chain uses TRBV9 and TRBJ1-4; TRBD1 agrees at 9 bases. The CDR3 spans 16 residues. The germline V gene has CDR1 SGDLS and CDR2 YYNGEE. Trimming took 3 bases from V and 0 from J; bases not matched to a gene: 3. The CDR3 bases are TGTGCCAGCAGCGGACAGGGGGTTACAACTAATGAAAAACTGTTTTTT. It is translated as CASSGQGVTTNEKLFF.

The V gene is TRBV5-1, the J gene TRBJ1-4, with D perhaps matching TRBD1 (5 bases). Deletions cut 3 bases from V and 0 bases from J, with 9 bases between. CDR1 SGHRS and CDR2 YFSETQ come from the germline V gene. There are 15 residues in the CDR3. Written as DNA, the CDR3 is TGCGCCAGCAGCTCTACGACAGCAACTAATGAAAAACTGTTTTTT. It specifies CASSSTTATNEKLFF.

This rearrangement joins TRBV5-6 to TRBJ2-7; no definite D call. The CDR3 has 14 residues. Germline V gene sequence: CDR1 SGHDT, CDR2 YYEEEE. Trimming left V 5 bases short and J 0 bases short, with 12 bases between. The CDR3 sequence is CASRGLGGSYEQYF. DNA of the CDR3: TGTGCCAGCAGGGGGTTAGGTGGCTCCTACGAGCAGTACTTC.

The chain uses TRBV4-3 and TRBJ2-1, with a tentative D call TRBD1 (6 bases). Per germline, CDR1 LGHNA and CDR2 YSLEER. The CDR3 is made up of 15 amino acids. The ends were cut back, 3 bases at V and 6 bases at J, with 15 bases in the middle. The CDR3 bases are TGCGCCAGCAGCCAGACAGGTTACCCAACCAATGAGCAGTTCTTC. As protein: CASSQTGYPTNEQFF.

This chain's CDR3 is CASSVVGTPGELFF. CDR3 nucleotides: TGTGCCAGCAGCGTAGTTGGGACCCCCGGGGAGCTGTTTTTT. The V and J genes are TRBV9 and TRBJ2-2; D is tentatively TRBD1 or TRBD2 (5 bases each). Trimming cost V 0 bases and J 6 bases, with 9 bases left between them. CDR3 length: 14 residues. The germline V gene encodes CDR1 SGDLS and CDR2 YYNGEE.

The J gene is TRBJ2-7, the V gene TRBV5-1; D gene unclear. The CDR3 spans 14 residues. Trimming shortened V by 0 bases and J by 6 bases, and 13 bases separated the two germline ends. The germline V gene encodes CDR1 SGHRS and CDR2 YFSETQ. The CDR3 is CASSLVVGFVEQYF. DNA for the CDR3: TGCGCCAGCAGCTTGGTGGTAGGTTTCGTCGAGCAGTACTTC.

The CDR3 is CASSFRPGGSYEQYF. In DNA form, the CDR3 reads TGCGCCAGCAGCTTCAGGCCGGGCGGGAGCTACGAGCAGTACTTC. The chain has TRBV4-3 and TRBJ2-5; 7 positions agree with TRBD2. The J call may be faulty, since TRBJ2-7 better matches the DNA end. The CDR3 runs 15 residues. Germline-derived CDR1 and CDR2 are LGHNA and YSLEER.

Points on this clone: At one end, the junction sequence differs from germline, possibly due to a read error. The chain joins TRBV7-7 to TRBJ1-5; no clear D. Per germline, CDR1 SSHAT and CDR2 FNYEAQ (reference sequence). CDR3 length: 12 amino acids. CDR3 coding DNA: TGTGCTAGCAGATGTGGCCGACAGCCCCAGCATTTT. It codes for CASRCGRQPQHF.

The V gene is TRBV30, the J gene TRBJ2-7; 12 bases align to TRBD2. The germline V gene has CDR1 GTSNPN and CDR2 SVGIG (reference sequence). The CDR3 sequence is 14 residues long. Trimming at V came to 1 base and at J to 7 bases, leaving 5 bases not matched to a gene. CDR3 sequence: CAWSAGLAGYEQYF. Here the CDR3 DNA reads TGTGCCTGGAGTGCCGGACTAGCGGGATATGAGCAGTACTTC.

The chain couples TRBV6-6 to TRBJ2-2; D might be TRBD1 (6 bases). Germline assignment: CDR1 MNHNY and CDR2 SVGAGI (reference sequence). V was cut by 6 bases and J by 9 bases, with 11 bases left in between. CDR3 length: 12 residues. CDR3 coding DNA: TGTGCCAGCAGCTCGGGACAACGGGAGCTGTTTTTT. Its translation is CASSSGQRELFF.

The V gene is TRBV5-1, the J gene TRBJ2-7; 9 bases align to TRBD2. The CDR3 is 14 residues long. After removal of 4 bases from V and 2 bases from J, the junction contained 4 bases not matched to a gene. Germline CDR1 is SGHRS and CDR2 is YFSETQ. The CDR3 reads CASSPGTSPYEQYF. DNA of the CDR3: TGCGCCAGCAGCCCGGGGACTAGCCCCTACGAGCAGTACTTC.

V and J are TRBV7-2 and TRBJ2-7, with TRBD2 as a possible D gene (5 bases). The CDR3 is 14 residues long. Trimming pared 7 bases from V and 0 bases from J, leaving 13 bases between. Looked up from germline, CDR1 is SGHTA and CDR2 is FQGNSA. For the CDR3, the DNA is TGTGCCAGCACCCCTAGCCTTAGCTCCTACGAGCAGTACTTC. This encodes CASTPSLSSYEQYF. The entire variable domain, with the rest obtained from reference TRBV7-2 and TRBJ2-7, is as follows: GAGVSQSPSNKVTEKGKDVELRCDPISGHTALYWYRQSLGQGLEFLIYFQGNSAPDKSGLPSDRFSAERTGGSVSTLTIQRTQQEDSAVYLCASTPSLSSYEQYFGPGTRLTVT.

This rearrangement joins TRBV6-5 to TRBJ2-1; TRBD2 agrees at 7 bases. CDR3 size: 13 residues. V was pared by 6 bases and J by 7 bases, with 6 bases of the junction left unmatched. Germline CDR1 is MNHEY and CDR2 is SVGAGI. The CDR3 spells CASSQLATNEQFF. The CDR3 DNA follows: TGTGCCAGCAGCCAACTAGCGACGAATGAGCAGTTCTTC.

The rearrangement joins TRBV29-1 to TRBJ1-1, with D tentatively TRBD1 (5 bases). The germline V and J ends were trimmed by 7 bases and 0 bases, with 12 bases remaining between them. The CDR3 is made up of 13 amino acids. Germline loops: CDR1 SQVTM, CDR2 ANQGSEA. The CDR3: CSGRQFMNTEAFF. The CDR3 nucleotides read TGCAGCGGGCGACAGTTCATGAACACTGAAGCTTTCTTT.

The chain has TRBV12-5 and TRBJ2-7; unclear D gene. In germline, CDR1 is LGHNT, CDR2 FRNRAP. Trimming cost V 5 bases and J 5 bases, with 7 bases left between them. This CDR3 is built from 11 residues. In DNA form, the CDR3 reads TGTGCTAGTGGTCGAATTGACGAGCAGTACTTC. Translated, it gives CASGRIDEQYF. Variable domain in full (rest from reference TRBV12-5 and TRBJ2-7): DARVTQTPRHKVTEMGQEVTMRCQPILGHNTVFWYRQTMMQGLELLAYFRNRAPLDDSGMPKDRFSAEMPDATLATLKIQPSEPRDSAVYFCASGRIDEQYFGPGTRLTVT.

This clone was seen only once. The chain recombines TRBV19 with TRBJ2-1; TRBD2 aligns across 13 bases. The germline CDR1 and CDR2 sequences are LNHDA and SQIVND (reference sequence). The CDR3 spans 16 residues. The junction had 6 bases not matched to a gene; V was cut back by 9 bases and J by 1 base. The CDR3 here is CASGLAGVGSYNEQFF. The CDR3 DNA is TGTGCCAGCGGACTAGCGGGAGTGGGATCCTACAATGAGCAGTTCTTC.

This chain uses TRBV9 with TRBJ1-2, with D possibly TRBD1 on 5 matching bases. This CDR3 has 13 amino acids. The V and J ends lost 0 bases and 7 bases respectively, with 10 bases between them. Germline CDR1 is SGDLS and CDR2 is YYNGEE. The CDR3 sequence is CASSVVGETGYTF. The CDR3 bases are TGTGCCAGCAGCGTAGTAGGGGAGACTGGCTACACCTTC.

The V gene is TRBV9, the J gene TRBJ2-3, with 14 nucleotides matching TRBD2. This CDR3 spans 16 amino acids. The germline V gene has CDR1 SGDLS and CDR2 YYNGEE. V lost 3 bases and J lost 6; bases outside the gene matches: 6. CDR3 sequence reads: CASSAGTSGRFDTQYF. DNA of the CDR3: TGTGCCAGCAGCGCCGGGACTAGCGGGAGATTTGATACGCAGTATTTT. The variable domain in full, completed from reference TRBV9 and TRBJ2-3, reads DSGVTQTPKHLITATGQRVTLRCSPRSGDLSVYWYQQSLDQGLQFLIQYYNGEERAKGNILERFSAQQFPDLHSELNLSSLELGDSALYFCASSAGTSGRFDTQYFGPGTRLTVL.

The V and J genes are TRBV27 and TRBJ2-7; 9 nucleotides align to TRBD2. The CDR3 spans 15 residues. The germline V gene encodes CDR1 MNHEY and CDR2 SMNVEV (reference sequence). V lost 2 bases and J lost 7; bases outside the gene matches: 9. Here the CDR3 DNA reads TGTGCCAGCAGTTTACGCCTAGCGGGGTACGTGGAGCAGTACTTC. It translates to CASSLRLAGYVEQYF.

In its sample, this clone was seen once. This chain links TRBV4-3 with TRBJ1-6, with D perhaps TRBD1 (5 bases). Germline V gene data show CDR1 as LGHNA and CDR2 as YSLEER. V was shortened by 0 bases and J by 9 bases, with 15 bases between the two germline ends. This CDR3 comprises 16 residues. CDR3 sequence (DNA): TGCGCCAGCAGCCAAGATCGACAGACACGCTCTTCACCCCTCCACTTT. Amino acids: CASSQDRQTRSSPLHF.

The genes are TRBV18 and TRBJ2-7, with D unresolved. The ends were cut back, 4 bases at V and 4 bases at J, with 8 bases in the middle. In germline, CDR1 is KGHSH, CDR2 LQKENI. This CDR3 is built from 12 residues. CDR3 protein: CASSLDPYEQYF. CDR3 bases: TGTGCCAGCTCACTCGACCCGTACGAGCAGTACTTC.

This clone is a singleton in its sample. The chain's CDR3 is CASSLGGSRETQYF. CDR3 nucleotide sequence: TGTGCCAGCAGCTTGGGTGGGAGTCGAGAGACCCAGTACTTC. The V gene is TRBV7-2, the J gene TRBJ2-5; the D gene is possibly TRBD2 (5 bases). CDR1 is SGHTA and CDR2 is FQGNSA in the germline V gene. The CDR3 loop spans 14 amino acids. V gave up 3 bases and J gave up 4 bases, with 12 bases separating them.

This clone was observed a single time. The chain uses TRBV27 and TRBJ1-3, with 8 bases lining up with TRBD1. The CDR3 contains 15 residues. Germline assignment: CDR1 MNHEY and CDR2 SMNVEV (reference sequence). V lost 4 bases to trimming and J lost 4 bases; unmatched junction nucleotides: 6. CDR3 sequence reads: CASSSQGARGNTIYF. The CDR3, as DNA: TGTGCCAGCAGTTCCCAGGGGGCGCGGGGAAACACCATATATTTT.

The chain combines TRBV7-8 with TRBJ1-2, with D maybe TRBD1 (6 bases). Germline lookup yields CDR1 SGHVS and CDR2 FQNEAQ. This CDR3 is built from 14 residues. The V and J ends lost 0 bases and 6 bases respectively, with 11 bases between them. The CDR3 is CASSLAIRGHGYTF. Here the CDR3 DNA reads TGTGCCAGCAGCTTAGCGATCAGGGGCCATGGCTACACCTTC.